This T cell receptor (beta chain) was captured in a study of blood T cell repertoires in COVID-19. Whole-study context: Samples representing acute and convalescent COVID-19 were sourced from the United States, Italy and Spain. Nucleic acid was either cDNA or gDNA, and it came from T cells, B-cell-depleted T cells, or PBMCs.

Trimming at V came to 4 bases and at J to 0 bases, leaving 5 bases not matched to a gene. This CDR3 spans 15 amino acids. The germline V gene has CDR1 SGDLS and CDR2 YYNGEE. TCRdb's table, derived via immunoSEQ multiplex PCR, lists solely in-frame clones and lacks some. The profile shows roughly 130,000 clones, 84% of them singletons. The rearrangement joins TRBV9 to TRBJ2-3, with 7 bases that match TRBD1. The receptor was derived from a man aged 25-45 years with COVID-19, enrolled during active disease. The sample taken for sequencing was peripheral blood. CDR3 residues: CASSPLQGSTDTQYF. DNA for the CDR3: TGTGCCAGCAGCCCCCTACAGGGGAGCACAGATACGCAGTATTTT.